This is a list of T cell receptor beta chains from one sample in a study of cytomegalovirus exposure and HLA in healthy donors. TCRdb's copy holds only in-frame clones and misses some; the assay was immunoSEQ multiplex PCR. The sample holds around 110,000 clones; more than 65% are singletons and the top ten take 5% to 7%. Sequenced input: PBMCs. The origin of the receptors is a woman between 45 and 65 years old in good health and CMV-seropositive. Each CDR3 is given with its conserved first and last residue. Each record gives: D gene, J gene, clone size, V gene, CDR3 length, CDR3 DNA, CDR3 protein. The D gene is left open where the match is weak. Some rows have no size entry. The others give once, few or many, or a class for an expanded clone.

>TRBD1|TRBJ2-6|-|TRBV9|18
TGTGCCAGCAGCGTAGATGGGACAGGGGCCCCTGGGGCCAACGTCCTGACTTTC
CASSVDGTGAPGANVLTF
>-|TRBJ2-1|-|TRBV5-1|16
TGCGCCAGCAGCTTGGGGACAGACTTCTCCTACAATGAGCAGTTCTTC
CASSLGTDFSYNEQFF
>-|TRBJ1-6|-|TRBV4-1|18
TGCGCCAGCAGCCAAGATATTTTGGGGAGCTCCTATAATTCACCCCTCCACTTT
CASSQDILGSSYNSPLHF
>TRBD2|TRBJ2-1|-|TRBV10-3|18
TGTGCCATCAGTGAGTCTATCCAGCGGGGGGGTGTCTACAATGAGCAGTTCTTC
CAISESIQRGGVYNEQFF
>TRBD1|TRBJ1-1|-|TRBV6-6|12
TGTGCCAGCAGTTCACGGACAGGTGGGGTGTTCTTT
CASSSRTGGVFF
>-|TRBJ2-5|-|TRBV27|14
TGTGCCAGCAGTTTTAGGGGTTCCCAAGAGACCCAGTACTTC
CASSFRGSQETQYF
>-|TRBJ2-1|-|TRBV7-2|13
TGTGCCAGCAGCTCAGACAGATACAATGAGCAGTTCTTC
CASSSDRYNEQFF
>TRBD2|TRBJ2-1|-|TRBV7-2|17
TGTGCCAGCAGCTTACTGAGCGGGGGGCCTTCCTACAATGAGCAGTTCTTC
CASSLLSGGPSYNEQFF
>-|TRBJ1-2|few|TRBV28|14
TGTGCCAGCAGCCACCAGGGAAGTTTCTATGGCTACACCTTC
CASSHQGSFYGYTF
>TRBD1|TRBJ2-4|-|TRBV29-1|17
TGCAGCGTTGTGGGGGGCTTGACAGGGGGTTCCCAAAACATTCAGTACTTC
CSVVGGLTGGSQNIQYF
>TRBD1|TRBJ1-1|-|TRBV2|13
TGTGCCAGCGGGACAGCCATGAACACTGAAGCTTTCTTT
CASGTAMNTEAFF
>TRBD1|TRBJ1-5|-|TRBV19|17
TGTGCCAGTAGTGTCCGACAGGGGTCGGTTTCCAATCAGCCCCAGCATTTT
CASSVRQGSVSNQPQHF
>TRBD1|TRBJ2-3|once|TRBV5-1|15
TGCGCCAGCAGCTTGTTGGGACAGGGCCCAGATACGCAGTATTTT
CASSLLGQGPDTQYF
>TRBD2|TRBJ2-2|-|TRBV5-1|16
TGCGCCAGCAGCACTGGACTAGCGCCGAACACCGGGGAGCTGTTTTTT
CASSTGLAPNTGELFF
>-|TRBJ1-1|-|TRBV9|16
TGTGCCAGCAGCGTAGTGCGGGGGGGATTGAACACTGAAGCTTTCTTT
CASSVVRGGLNTEAFF
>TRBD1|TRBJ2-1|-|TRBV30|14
TGTGCCTGGAGTGGGGACAGGGGTTTAAATGAGCAGTTCTTC
CAWSGDRGLNEQFF
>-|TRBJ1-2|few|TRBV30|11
TGTGCCTGGAGTTGGGAGGGCGGCTACACCTTC
CAWSWEGGYTF
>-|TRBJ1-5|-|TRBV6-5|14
TGTGCCAGCAGCCCCGCCGGGAACAATCAGCCCCAGCATTTT
CASSPAGNNQPQHF
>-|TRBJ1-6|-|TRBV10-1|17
TGCGCCAGCTCTGGGGACACCGGGCGGTCCGATAATTCACCCCTCCACTTT
CASSGDTGRSDNSPLHF
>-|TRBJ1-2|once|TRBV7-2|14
TGTGCCAGCAGCTCGGACTTTGGTAACTATGGCTACACCTTC
CASSSDFGNYGYTF
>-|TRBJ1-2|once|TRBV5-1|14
TGCGCCAGCAGCTTTAGAATGGGCGCAGTTGGCTACACCTTC
CASSFRMGAVGYTF
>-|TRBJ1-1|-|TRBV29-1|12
TGCAGCGTTGCTGGGCCAGGGGCTGAAGCTTTCTTT
CSVAGPGAEAFF
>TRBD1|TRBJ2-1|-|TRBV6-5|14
TGTGCCAGCACCCGGACAGGGGGCGGGTATGAGCAGTTCTTC
CASTRTGGGYEQFF
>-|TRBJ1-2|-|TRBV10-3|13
TGTGCCATCAGTGAGTCGGCAGGGTGGGGCTACACCTTC
CAISESAGWGYTF
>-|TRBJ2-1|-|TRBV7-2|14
TGTGCCAGCAGCTTAGGAGCGGACTACAATGAGCAGTTCTTC
CASSLGADYNEQFF
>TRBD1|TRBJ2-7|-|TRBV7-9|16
TGTGCCAGCAGCTTAGCAGGGGGCTTGAGGGCCTACGAGCAGTACTTC
CASSLAGGLRAYEQYF
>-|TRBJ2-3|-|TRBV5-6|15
TGTGCCAGCATCCGCGGCACTACCCGCACAGATACGCAGTATTTT
CASIRGTTRTDTQYF
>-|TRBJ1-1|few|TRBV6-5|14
TGTGCCAGCAGTCTAGTGAACTTGAACACTGAAGCTTTCTTT
CASSLVNLNTEAFF
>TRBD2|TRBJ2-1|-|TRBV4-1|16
TGCGCCAGCAGCCAGACTCTAGCGGAGGACTACAATGAGCAGTTCTTC
CASSQTLAEDYNEQFF
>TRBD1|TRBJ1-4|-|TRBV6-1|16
TGTGCCAGCAGTGAAGGGACAGGGGTAACTAATGAAAAACTGTTTTTT
CASSEGTGVTNEKLFF
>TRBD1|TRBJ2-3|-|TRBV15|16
TGTGCCACCAGCAGAGATCAGGGGGCAGGCACAGATACGCAGTATTTT
CATSRDQGAGTDTQYF
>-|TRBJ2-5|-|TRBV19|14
TGTGCCACACTAGGGGGGGGCCCCCAAGAGACCCAGTACTTC
CATLGGGPQETQYF
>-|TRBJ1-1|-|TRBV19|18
TGTGCCAGTAGTTCCTGGTCGGGGGGCATTGGTACGAACACTGAAGCTTTCTTT
CASSSWSGGIGTNTEAFF
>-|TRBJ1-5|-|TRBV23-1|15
TGCGCCAGCAGTCCAGGCGGGAGTAGCAATCAGCCCCAGCATTTT
CASSPGGSSNQPQHF
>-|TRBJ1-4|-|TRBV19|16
TGTGCCAGTACCGCAAGACAGGCCATACCCCCTGAAAAACTGTTTTTT
CASTARQAIPPEKLFF
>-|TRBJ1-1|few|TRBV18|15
TGTGCCAGCTCACCCAGACAGGTTGGACCCCCTGAAGCTTTCTTT
CASSPRQVGPPEAFF
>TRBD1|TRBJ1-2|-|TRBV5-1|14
TGCGCCAGCAGCTTGGTAACAGGGGCTGGAGGCTACACCTTC
CASSLVTGAGGYTF
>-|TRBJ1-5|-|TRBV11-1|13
TGTGCCAGCAGCTTAGCCGCGGCGGGACCCCAGCATTTT
CASSLAAAGPQHF
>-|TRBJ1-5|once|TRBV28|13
TGTGCCAGCAGTTTAACCGGGAATCAGCCCCAGCATTTT
CASSLTGNQPQHF
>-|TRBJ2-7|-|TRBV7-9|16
TGTTCCAGCAGCTTAGTAAGGCCAGGTCGGGAATCCGAGCAGTACTTC
CSSSLVRPGRESEQYF
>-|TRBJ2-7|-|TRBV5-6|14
TGTGCCAGCAGCGTTATTCCCAGGGGCGACGAGCAGTACTTC
CASSVIPRGDEQYF
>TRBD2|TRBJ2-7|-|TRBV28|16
TGTGCCAGCAGTTTCCCCGGGGGGGCTAGCGGCTACGAGCAGTACTTC
CASSFPGGASGYEQYF
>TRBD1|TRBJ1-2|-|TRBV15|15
TGTGCCACCAGCAGAGCGGGACAGTCTTTCTATGGCTACACCTTC
CATSRAGQSFYGYTF
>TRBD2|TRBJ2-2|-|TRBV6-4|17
TGTGCCAGCAGTAAGGCTAGCGGGGGCTCGAACACCGGGGAGCTGTTTTTT
CASSKASGGSNTGELFF
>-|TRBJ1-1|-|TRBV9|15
TGTGCCAGCAGCGGGACCAGGGGTGGGTCGGAGTTGGCTTTCTTT
CASSGTRGGSELAFF
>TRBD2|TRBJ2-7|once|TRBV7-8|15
TGTGCCAGCAGCTTAGTGGCGGGAGAGAACTACGAGCAGTACTTC
CASSLVAGENYEQYF
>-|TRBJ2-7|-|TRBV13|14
TGTGCCAGCAGCTTAGTGGCCAGGGGTGGGGAGCAGTACTTC
CASSLVARGGEQYF
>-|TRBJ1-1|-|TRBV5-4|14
TGTGCCAGCAGCCCGAAAGGACTCTATCATGAAGCTTTCTTT
CASSPKGLYHEAFF
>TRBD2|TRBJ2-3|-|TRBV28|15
TGTGCCAGCAGCCCCGCGGGGGAAGGGGCAGATACGCAGTATTTT
CASSPAGEGADTQYF
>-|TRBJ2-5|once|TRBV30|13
TGTGCCTGGAGTTTCAGGGGTCGGGAGACCCAGTACTTC
CAWSFRGRETQYF
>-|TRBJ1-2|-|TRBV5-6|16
TGTGCCAGCAGCCCGGCAGGAGGACTCAATAACTATGGCTACACCTTC
CASSPAGGLNNYGYTF
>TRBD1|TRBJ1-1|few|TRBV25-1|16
TGTGCCAGCAGTGAATCCCGGGACAGGGGAGAGACTGAAGCTTTCTTT
CASSESRDRGETEAFF
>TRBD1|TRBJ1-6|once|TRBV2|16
TGTGCCAGCAGTTTTCCACCGGGACAGGGGAAATCACCCCTCCACTTT
CASSFPPGQGKSPLHF
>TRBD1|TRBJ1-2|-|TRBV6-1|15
TGTGCCAGCAGTGGAGGACAGGGTCTGGGCTATGGCTACACCTTC
CASSGGQGLGYGYTF